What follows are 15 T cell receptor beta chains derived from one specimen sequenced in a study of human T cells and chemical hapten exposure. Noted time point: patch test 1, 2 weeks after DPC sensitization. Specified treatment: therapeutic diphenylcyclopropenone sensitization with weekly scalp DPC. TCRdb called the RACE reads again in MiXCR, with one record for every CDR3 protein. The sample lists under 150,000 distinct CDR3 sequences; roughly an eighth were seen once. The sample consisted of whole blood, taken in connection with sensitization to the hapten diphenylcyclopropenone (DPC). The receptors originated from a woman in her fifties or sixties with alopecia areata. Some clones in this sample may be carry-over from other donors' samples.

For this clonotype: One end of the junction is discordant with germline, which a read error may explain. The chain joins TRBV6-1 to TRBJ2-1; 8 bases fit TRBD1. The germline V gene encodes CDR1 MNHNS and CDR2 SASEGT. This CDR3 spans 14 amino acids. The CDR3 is CASRAPGRGLEKFF. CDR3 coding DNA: TGTGCCAGCAGAGCTCCGGGCAGGGGGCTTGAGAAGTTCTTC.

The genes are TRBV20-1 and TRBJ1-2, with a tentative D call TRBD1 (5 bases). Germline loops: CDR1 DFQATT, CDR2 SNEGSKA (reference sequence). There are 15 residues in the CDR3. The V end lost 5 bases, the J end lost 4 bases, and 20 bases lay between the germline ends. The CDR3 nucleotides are TGCAGTGCTCTAAAGGGTGGGACGGGAGCCTATGGCTACACCTTC. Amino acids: CSALKGGTGAYGYTF.

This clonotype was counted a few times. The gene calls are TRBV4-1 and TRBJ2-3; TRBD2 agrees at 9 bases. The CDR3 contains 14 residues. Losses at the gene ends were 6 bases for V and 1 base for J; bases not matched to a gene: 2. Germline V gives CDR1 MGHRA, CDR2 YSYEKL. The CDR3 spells CASRWTSGTDTQYF. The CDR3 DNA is TGCGCCAGCAGATGGACTAGCGGCACAGATACGCAGTATTTT.

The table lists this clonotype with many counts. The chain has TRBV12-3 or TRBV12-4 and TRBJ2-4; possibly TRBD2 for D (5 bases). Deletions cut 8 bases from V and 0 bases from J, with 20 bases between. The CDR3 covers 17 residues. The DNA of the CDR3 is TGTGCCAGCGCCCCGCGGATGAGCGGCCTAGCCAAAAACATTCAGTACTTC. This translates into CASAPRMSGLAKNIQYF.

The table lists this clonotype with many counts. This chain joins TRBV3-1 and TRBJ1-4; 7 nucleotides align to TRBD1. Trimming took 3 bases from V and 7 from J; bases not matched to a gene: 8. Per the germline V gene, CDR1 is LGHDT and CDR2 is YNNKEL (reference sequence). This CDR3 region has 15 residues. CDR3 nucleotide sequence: TGTGCCAGCAGCCATGGAGGGACAGTCGGTGAAAAACTGTTTTTT. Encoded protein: CASSHGGTVGEKLFF.

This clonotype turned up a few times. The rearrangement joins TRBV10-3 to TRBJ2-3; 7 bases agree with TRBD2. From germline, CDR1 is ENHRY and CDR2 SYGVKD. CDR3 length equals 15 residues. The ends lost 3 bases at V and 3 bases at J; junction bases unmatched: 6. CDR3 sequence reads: CAISDQGGFTDTQYF. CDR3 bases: TGTGCCATCAGTGATCAGGGAGGGTTTACAGATACGCAGTATTTT.

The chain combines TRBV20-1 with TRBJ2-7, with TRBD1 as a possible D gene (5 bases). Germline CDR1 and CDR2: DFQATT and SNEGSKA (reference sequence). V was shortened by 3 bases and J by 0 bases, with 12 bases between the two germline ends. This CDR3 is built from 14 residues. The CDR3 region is CSASDRIYSYEQYF. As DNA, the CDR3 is TGCAGTGCTAGCGACAGAATTTACTCCTACGAGCAGTACTTC.

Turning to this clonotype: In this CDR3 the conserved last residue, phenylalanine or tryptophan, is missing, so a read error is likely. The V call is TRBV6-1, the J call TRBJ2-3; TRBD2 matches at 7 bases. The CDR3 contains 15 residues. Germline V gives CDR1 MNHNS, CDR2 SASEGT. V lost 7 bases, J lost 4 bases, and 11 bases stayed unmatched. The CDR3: CASISAGAGADTQYV. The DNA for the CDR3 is TGTGCCAGCATCTCTGCGGGAGCAGGCGCAGATACGCAGTATGTT.

CDR3 protein: CASPRPGRPYNEQFF. CDR3 sequence (DNA): TGTGCCAGCCCTCGGCCGGGCCGGCCCTACAATGAGCAGTTCTTC. The chain is built from TRBV7-9 and TRBJ2-1, with no clear D. The CDR3 totals 15 residues. The germline V and J ends were trimmed by 8 bases and 2 bases, with 16 bases remaining between them. Germline lookup yields CDR1 SEHNR and CDR2 FQNEAQ (reference sequence).

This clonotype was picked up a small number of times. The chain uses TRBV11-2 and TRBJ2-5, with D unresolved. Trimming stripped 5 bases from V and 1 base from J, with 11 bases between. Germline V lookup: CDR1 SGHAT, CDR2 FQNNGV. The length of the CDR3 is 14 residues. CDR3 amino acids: CASSIQQSQETQYF. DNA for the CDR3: TGTGCCAGCAGCATACAGCAATCCCAAGAGACCCAGTACTTC.

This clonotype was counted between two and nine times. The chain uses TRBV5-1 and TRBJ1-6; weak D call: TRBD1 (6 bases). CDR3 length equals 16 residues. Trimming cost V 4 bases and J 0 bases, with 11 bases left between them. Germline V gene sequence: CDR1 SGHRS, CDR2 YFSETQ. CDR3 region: CASSLQGSSYNSPLHF. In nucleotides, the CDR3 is TGCGCCAGCAGCCTCCAGGGGAGCTCCTATAATTCACCCCTCCACTTT.

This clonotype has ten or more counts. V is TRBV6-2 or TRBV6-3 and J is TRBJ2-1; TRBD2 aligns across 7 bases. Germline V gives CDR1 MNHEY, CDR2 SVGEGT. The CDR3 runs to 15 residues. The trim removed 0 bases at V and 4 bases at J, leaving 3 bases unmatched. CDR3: CASSYSGGGYNEQFF. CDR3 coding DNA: TGTGCCAGCAGTTACTCTGGCGGGGGTTACAATGAGCAGTTCTTC.

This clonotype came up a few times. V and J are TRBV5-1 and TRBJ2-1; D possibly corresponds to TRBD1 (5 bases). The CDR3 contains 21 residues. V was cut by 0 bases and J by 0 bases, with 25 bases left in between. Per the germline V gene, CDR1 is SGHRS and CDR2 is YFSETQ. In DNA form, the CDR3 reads TGCGCCAGCAGCTTGGGCCCCAGGGCTCTGGTGCACACCAGCTCCTACAATGAGCAGTTCTTC. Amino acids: CASSLGPRALVHTSSYNEQFF.

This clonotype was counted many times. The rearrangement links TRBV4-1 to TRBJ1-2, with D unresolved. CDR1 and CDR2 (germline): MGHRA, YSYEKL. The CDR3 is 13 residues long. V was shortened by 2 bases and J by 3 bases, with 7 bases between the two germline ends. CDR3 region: CASSQTADYGYTF. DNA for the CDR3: TGCGCCAGCAGCCAAACAGCGGACTATGGCTACACCTTC.

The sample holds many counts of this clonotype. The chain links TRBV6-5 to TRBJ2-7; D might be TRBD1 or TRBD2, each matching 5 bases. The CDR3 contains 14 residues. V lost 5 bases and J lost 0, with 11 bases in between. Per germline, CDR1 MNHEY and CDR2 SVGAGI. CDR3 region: CASSRDGFSYEQYF. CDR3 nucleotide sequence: TGTGCCAGCAGTCGGGACGGCTTCTCCTACGAGCAGTACTTC.